The T cell receptor beta chain described here comes from a study of CD8 T cells in ankylosing spondylitis. In TCRdb, the 5' RACE reads were re-called with MiXCR into one record per CDR3 protein. The table includes about 92,000 distinct CDR3 sequences, around 9.4% detected once. Whole-study findings and limits: It was reported that disease-linked clones were significantly enriched in matched ankylosing spondylitis synovial fluid.

This clonotype was seen many times. Its specificity is unknown. The sequencing sample was made of blood, either unsorted or a sorted T cell fraction (not recorded which). The clonotype comes from a male donor with ankylosing spondylitis or in good health (not recorded which).

CDR3 in DNA: TGTGCCAGCAGCTTAGGAGGGGGACAGGGTCGAAATGAAAAACTGTTTTTT. Translation: CASSLGGGQGRNEKLFF. The chain has TRBV7-8 and TRBJ1-4, with 9 nucleotides matching TRBD1. This CDR3 region has 17 residues. Germline CDR1 and CDR2: SGHVS and FQNEAQ. Trimming took 1 base from V and 5 from J; bases not matched to a gene: 8.